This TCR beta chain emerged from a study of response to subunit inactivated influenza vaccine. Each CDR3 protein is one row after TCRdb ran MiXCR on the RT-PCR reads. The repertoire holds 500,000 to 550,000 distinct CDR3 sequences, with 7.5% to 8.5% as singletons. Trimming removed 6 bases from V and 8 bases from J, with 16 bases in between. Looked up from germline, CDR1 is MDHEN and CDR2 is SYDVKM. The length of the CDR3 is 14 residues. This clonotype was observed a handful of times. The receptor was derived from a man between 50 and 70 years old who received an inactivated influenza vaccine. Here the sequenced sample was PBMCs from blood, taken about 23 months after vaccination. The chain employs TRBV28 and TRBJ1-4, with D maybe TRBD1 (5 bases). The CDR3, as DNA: TGTGCCAGCAGCCCCCGGGACTCCGGGGAAAAACTGTTTTTT. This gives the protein CASSPRDSGEKLFF.